The entry below gives a single T cell receptor (beta chain) sequence along with its context. The antigen is unknown. The data were obtained in a study of cytomegalovirus exposure and HLA in healthy donors. PCR primers comprised 60 Vbeta and 13 Jbeta primers. The authors' processing: Later reanalysis found approximately 80 million unique TCR beta chains, around 10 million of them shared. Generated by immunoSEQ multiplex PCR, the TCRdb table keeps only in-frame clones and is missing some. D and trimming come from the DNA, and the V and J calls and clone size come from that table. Among 120,000 to 150,000 clones listed, around 85% were seen once. Findings and caveats of the study: One cluster of highly shared sequence variants probably arose as a sequencing artifact.

The receptor comes from a woman aged 45-65 years in good health and CMV-seropositive. Sequencing input: PBMCs.

CDR3 sequence: CASSPRGRGPEKLFF. The CDR3, as DNA: TGTGCCAGCAGCCCCCGTGGCAGGGGGCCTGAAAAACTGTTTTTT. The chain uses TRBV9 and TRBJ1-4; 8 nucleotides align to TRBD1. The CDR3 is 15 residues long. The V and J ends lost 4 bases and 7 bases, in that order; junction bases with no gene match: 9. Germline assignment: CDR1 SGDLS and CDR2 YYNGEE.